This TCR beta chain was profiled in a study of blood T cell repertoires in COVID-19. At the level of the study: COVID-19 samples from acute and convalescent phases originated in the United States, Italy and Spain. Nucleic acid was either cDNA or gDNA, and it came from T cells, B-cell-depleted T cells, or PBMCs.

The trim removed 2 bases at V and 8 bases at J, leaving 4 bases unmatched. The CDR3 runs to 14 residues. A few counts support this clone. Source study methods: The authors estimated nucleated cell counts from reference gene primer amplification. The repertoire was sequenced with immunoSEQ multiplex PCR; TCRdb's copy has only in-frame clones and lacks some. The V and J calls and the clone size are those of that table, but D and trimming were determined from the DNA. The sample contains about 380,000 clones, 85% of which appear only once. Specimen: peripheral blood. The clonotype comes from a woman aged 18-29 years with acute or convalescent COVID-19. The chain recombines TRBV6-7 with TRBJ2-2; 8 bases are shared with TRBD1. TRBV6-7 belongs to the ORF category, with a function that is uncertain. The CDR3 region has the DNA TGTGCCAGCAGTTACGGGCAGGGGGCGGGGGAGCTGTTTTTT. This gives the protein CASSYGQGAGELFF.